Reported below is one T cell receptor (beta chain). Its target is not known. Sequencing used immunoSEQ multiplex PCR; TCRdb keeps in-frame clones, though not all of them. The sample records more than 150,000 clones, around 90% being singletons. Second doses at about 4 or about 12 weeks were pooled. The sample is drawn from a study of T cell responses to AZD1222 COVID-19 vaccine. General study points: The CD4 TCRs associated with vaccination extended across spike and predominated at 160-218 and 743-854.

The V end lost 3 bases, the J end lost 6 bases, and 19 bases lay between the germline ends. Germline CDR1 is MDHEN and CDR2 is SYDVKM. The CDR3 spans 16 residues. The source was peripheral blood, collected 28 days after the second AZD1222 dose. The origin of this receptor is an adult who received the AZD1222 COVID-19 vaccine. J is TRBJ2-3 and V is TRBV28; D perhaps matches TRBD2 (5 bases). As DNA, the CDR3 is TGTGCCAGCAGTTTCCCACGTGGCGCCGGGGTGGATACGCAGTATTTT. This translates into CASSFPRGAGVDTQYF.